The next 22 T cell receptor beta chains were all read from a single sample in a study of T cell clonality in common variable immunodeficiency. Sequencing used immunoSEQ multiplex PCR; TCRdb keeps in-frame clones, though not all of them. The repertoire has approximately 40,000 clones, none seen only once; the ten largest take over 9%. Material: peripheral blood mononuclear cells. Receptors originate from a person aged 18-69 years in good health.

This clone was counted many times. Sequencing ends 3 residues short of the CDR3 end; the germline J gene provides the rest. The chain uses TRBV14 and TRBJ2-7; 7 positions match TRBD2. The trim removed 6 bases at V and 2 bases at J, leaving 19 bases unmatched. The CDR3 extends over 18 amino acids. Germline assignment: CDR1 SGHDN and CDR2 FVKESK. The chain's CDR3 is CASSIKRRAGPSTYEQYF. The CDR3 DNA, read in part, is TGTGCCAGCAGTATTAAAAGGCGAGCGGGACCTTCCACCTACGAG.

The sample holds many counts of this clone. Coverage ceases 3 residues before the CDR3 finishes, and the germline J gene fills in the end. V is TRBV20-1 and J is TRBJ2-3; TRBD2 matches 8 bases. V shed 3 bases and J 2 bases; nucleotides not matched to a gene: 7. Germline V gene data show CDR1 as DFQATT and CDR2 as SNEGSKA (reference sequence). CDR3 length: 15 residues. The CDR3 DNA, read in part, is TGCAGTGCTAGCGGGGGGGGACCTAACACAGATACG. It specifies CSASGGGPNTDT. The whole CDR3 protein reads CSASGGGPNTDTQYF.

This clone was counted many times. The read terminates 3 residues before the CDR3 end, so the remaining end is supplied by the germline J gene. This chain connects TRBV19 to TRBJ1-1; D is ambiguous. This CDR3 has 13 amino acids. Germline CDR1 and CDR2: LNHDA and SQIVND (reference sequence). Trimming stripped 7 bases from V and 2 bases from J, with 11 bases between. The CDR3 sequence is CASTSGPNTEAFF. The sequenced CDR3 bases are TGTGCCAGTACCTCAGGCCCTAACACTGAA.

This clone has at least ten counts. The read comes to an end 3 residues before the CDR3 does, leaving the germline J gene to fill in the end. The chain recombines TRBV7-3 with TRBJ1-4; 9 nucleotides line up with TRBD1. The CDR3 has 14 amino acids. Germline V gene lookup returns CDR1 SGHTA and CDR2 FQGTGA. The J segment lost 7 bases and the V segment lost 5 bases, leaving 5 bases of the junction unmatched. The CDR3 DNA, read in part, is TGTGCCAGCAGCGCGACAGGGGGTAGTGAAAAA. Translating gives CASSATGGSEK. The full CDR3 protein is CASSATGGSEKLFF.

The table lists this clone with many counts. The CDR3 end is not reached by the read, which stops 3 residues before it; the germline J gene fills it in. The genes are TRBV5-1 and TRBJ2-2; TRBD1 matches 8 bases. This CDR3 is built from 16 residues. V lost 0 bases, J lost 7 bases, and 8 bases stayed unmatched. Germline V gene sequence: CDR1 SGHRS, CDR2 YFSETQ. Incomplete CDR3 DNA: TGCGCCAGCAGCTTGGAGAGACAGGGGCAACACGGGGAG. It specifies CASSLERQGQHGE. The entire CDR3 protein is CASSLERQGQHGELFF.

This clone has only a few counts. The read ends 3 residues shy of where the CDR3 ends; the end is completed using the germline J gene. J is TRBJ1-2 and V is TRBV7-9; no definite D call. CDR3 size: 14 residues. Germline V lookup: CDR1 SEHNR, CDR2 FQNEAQ (reference sequence). CDR3 sequence: CASSRTSGTYDYTF. CDR3 DNA, as far as it was read: TGTGCCAGCAGCCGGACTAGCGGTACCTACGAC.

At least ten counts were recorded for this clone. The CDR3 goes on 3 residues after the read ends, and that part is filled in from the germline J gene. The V call is TRBV30, the J call TRBJ2-1; D is perhaps TRBD2 (6 bases). Germline lookup yields CDR1 GTSNPN and CDR2 SVGIG (reference sequence). The CDR3 contains 14 residues. Trimming took off 2 bases at V and 7 bases at J, with 15 bases between the two ends. The CDR3 protein is CAWSSSLSGNEQFF. The sequenced CDR3 bases are TGTGCCTGGAGTTCATCCCTTAGCGGAAATGAG.

Ten or more counts support this clone. The read ends 3 residues before the CDR3 terminus; that terminus is restored from the germline J gene. The chain recombines TRBV19 with TRBJ2-1, with a tentative D call TRBD2 (6 bases). The CDR3 has 14 amino acids. Germline V gene sequence: CDR1 LNHDA, CDR2 SQIVND (reference sequence). The V end lost 2 bases, the J end lost 5 bases, and 10 bases lay between the germline ends. CDR3 bases read: TGTGCCAGTAGTATAATCGGGGGAAACAATGAG. This gives the protein CASSIIGGNNE. The complete CDR3 protein is CASSIIGGNNEQFF.

This clone was recorded at least ten times. The read falls 3 residues short of the CDR3 end, and the missing part is taken from the germline J gene. The chain combines TRBV5-1 with TRBJ1-6; TRBD1 matches at 8 bases. From germline, CDR1 is SGHRS and CDR2 YFSETQ. V was clipped by 2 bases and J by 8 bases; unmatched bases: 6. The CDR3 sequence is 15 residues long. The DNA read from the CDR3 is TGCGCCAGCAGCTTACGGACAGGGAAGGATTCACCC. Residues: CASSLRTGKDSP. The whole CDR3 sequence reads CASSLRTGKDSPLHF.

This clone was detected ten times or more. Coverage ceases 3 residues before the CDR3 finishes, and the germline J gene fills in the end. The chain recombines TRBV30 with TRBJ2-5, with 9 bases aligning to TRBD2. CDR1 and CDR2 from the germline V gene are GTSNPN and SVGIG (reference sequence). This CDR3 contains 15 residues. V trimming: 4 bases; J trimming: 6 bases; junction bases outside the gene matches: 12. CDR3 bases read: TGTGCCTGGACACTGGCGGGTAGCGGGAGAAAGACC. This sequence encodes CAWTLAGSGRKT. The entire CDR3 is CAWTLAGSGRKTQYF.

This clone appeared many times. The CDR3 sequence: CSANPGQGTENIQYF. The covered CDR3 bases are TGCAGTGCTAACCCGGGACAGGGGACCGAAAACATT. The J gene is TRBJ2-4, the V gene TRBV20-1; TRBD1 aligns across 10 bases. The read stops 3 residues short of the end of the CDR3; the missing end is completed from the germline J gene. The germline CDR1 and CDR2 sequences are DFQATT and SNEGSKA (reference sequence). The CDR3 runs 15 residues. V was clipped by 4 bases and J by 5 bases; unmatched bases: 8.

This clone has at least ten counts. From the germline J gene comes the end of the CDR3, since the read stops 3 residues before it. The chain employs TRBV7-3 and TRBJ1-1; TRBD1 might be the D (6 bases). V lost 5 bases and J lost 4, with 14 bases in between. The germline CDR1 and CDR2 sequences are SGHTA and FQGTGA. The length of the CDR3 is 14 residues. The covered CDR3 bases are TGTGCCAGCAGCGAACAGGGATCGGGCACTGAA. Protein: CASSEQGSGTE. The full CDR3 reads CASSEQGSGTEAFF.

This clone has a count of ten or more. The read stops 3 residues short of the end of the CDR3; the missing end is completed from the germline J gene. The chain recombines TRBV11-2 with TRBJ2-1, with TRBD2 matching over 10 bases. In germline, CDR1 is SGHAT, CDR2 FQNNGV. The CDR3 consists of 15 residues. With 1 base clipped from V and 9 bases from J, the junction kept 6 bases outside the gene matches. Partial CDR3 DNA: TGTGCCAGCAGCTTAGTCACTAGCGGGGCGGGTGAG. This encodes CASSLVTSGAGE. The whole CDR3 protein reads CASSLVTSGAGEQFF.

The sample holds many counts of this clone. The missing CDR3 end, 3 residues past where the read stops, is filled in from the germline J gene. The chain couples TRBV7-9 to TRBJ1-4, with D possibly matching TRBD1 (5 bases). Germline lookup yields CDR1 SEHNR and CDR2 FQNEAQ (reference sequence). Between the trimmed V and J ends, which lost 8 bases and 0 bases, there was a span of 13 bases. This CDR3 region has 15 residues. The CDR3 sequence is CASGGTETTNEKLFF. The part of the CDR3 DNA that was read is TGTGCCAGCGGGGGGACCGAGACAACTAATGAAAAA.

This clone was observed at least ten times. CDR3 DNA, as far as it was read: TGTGCCAGCAGCTTGGAGGGGCTCTCCTACGAG. As protein: CASSLEGLSYE. The CDR3, in full, reads CASSLEGLSYEQYF. V and J are TRBV5-5 and TRBJ2-7; the D gene is possibly TRBD1 (5 bases). The CDR3 is cut off 3 residues early in the read; its end comes from the germline J gene. The CDR3 length is 14 residues. CDR1 and CDR2 from the germline V gene are SGHKS and YYEKEE (reference sequence). V lost 0 bases to trimming and J lost 0 bases, with 7 bases between them.

In this sample, this clone turned up many times. The sequenced part of the CDR3 DNA is TGCAGTGCTAGAGATCCGGGGAGCAGGGGCACCGGGGAG. It specifies CSARDPGSRGTGE. The entire CDR3 protein is CSARDPGSRGTGELFF. The chain uses TRBV20-1 and TRBJ2-2; possibly TRBD1 for D (6 bases). The read ends 3 residues shy of where the CDR3 ends; the end is completed using the germline J gene. V was trimmed by 0 bases and J by 4 bases, leaving 15 bases between them. Germline CDR1 reads DFQATT; CDR2 reads SNEGSKA (reference sequence). This CDR3 contains 16 residues.

This clone appeared a few times. The DNA ends 3 residues before the CDR3 does, and the rest of the CDR3 is filled in from the germline J gene. J is TRBJ1-6 and V is TRBV19; D not certain. The V end lost 3 bases, the J end lost 10 bases, and 10 bases lay between the germline ends. CDR1 and CDR2 (germline): LNHDA, SQIVND (reference sequence). CDR3 size: 13 residues. The chain's CDR3 is CASSIKEGSPLHF. The CDR3 bases that were read are TGTGCCAGTAGTATCAAAGAGGGCTCACCC.

This clone was counted ten times or more. The CDR3 end is not reached by the read, which stops 3 residues before it; the germline J gene fills it in. The chain is built from TRBV19 and TRBJ2-7; weak D call: TRBD2 (6 bases). There are 15 residues in the CDR3. Germline assignment: CDR1 LNHDA and CDR2 SQIVND (reference sequence). V was shortened by 4 bases and J by 0 bases, with 13 bases between the two germline ends. The CDR3 region is CASSKGHGGSYEQYF. The sequenced CDR3 bases are TGTGCCAGTAGTAAAGGGCACGGGGGCTCCTACGAG.

This clone was observed at least ten times. The read terminates 3 residues before the CDR3 end, so the remaining end is supplied by the germline J gene. The J gene is TRBJ2-3, the V gene TRBV7-2; D is ambiguous. Germline values: CDR1 SGHTA, CDR2 FQGNSA. V was clipped by 0 bases and J by 1 base, with 14 bases between them. The CDR3 length is 17 residues. The CDR3 bases that were read are TGTGCCAGCAGCTTAGCCCCCTCAGCAAGGGGCACAGATACG. It specifies CASSLAPSARGTDT. The whole CDR3 reads CASSLAPSARGTDTQYF.

This clone counts as medium-sized. Coverage ceases 3 residues before the CDR3 finishes, and the germline J gene fills in the end. The V gene is TRBV6-1, the J gene TRBJ2-7; 11 bases are shared with TRBD1. The CDR3 is made up of 14 amino acids. The ends lost 4 bases at V and 3 bases at J; junction bases unmatched: 2. The germline gives CDR1 MNHNS, CDR2 SASEGT. CDR3: CASSVGTGGYEQYF. The DNA read from the CDR3 is TGTGCCAGCAGTGTCGGGACAGGGGGCTACGAG.

This clone was counted many times. The read terminates 3 residues before the CDR3 end, so the remaining end is supplied by the germline J gene. V and J are TRBV19 and TRBJ2-7; 9 nucleotides agree with TRBD2. The CDR3 runs to 15 residues. Trimming removed 1 base from V and 6 bases from J; junction bases left unmatched: 7. CDR1 LNHDA and CDR2 SQIVND come from the germline V gene (reference sequence). CDR3 sequence: CASSIAGTSPSEQYF. The DNA read from the CDR3 is TGTGCCAGTAGTATAGCCGGGACTAGCCCATCCGAG. The full variable domain, in which reference TRBV19 and TRBJ2-7 provide the parts outside the CDR3, is DGGITQSPKYLFRKEGQNVTLSCEQNLNHDAMYWYRQDPGQGLRLIYYSQIVNDFQKGDIAEGYSVSREKKESFPLTVTSAQKNPTAFYLCASSIAGTSPSEQYFGPGTRLTVT.

This clone was seen repeatedly, ten times or more. The read ends 3 residues early relative to the CDR3; the germline J gene fills the gap. This chain joins TRBV30 and TRBJ2-3; D is unresolved. Germline CDR1 GTSNPN, CDR2 SVGIG (reference sequence). The CDR3 is made up of 13 amino acids. CDR3 DNA, as far as it was read: TGTGCCTGGAGTGTAGGGCAGACGGAGACG. Its translation: CAWSVGQTET. The CDR3 as a whole reads CAWSVGQTETQYF.